Following are 7 T cell receptor beta chains from one sample sequenced in a study of tumor-infiltrating lymphocytes in primary liver carcinoma. RNA was extracted from whole blood without cell sorting, alongside germline DNA. A constant-region primer primed TCR beta cDNA synthesis from 500 to 550 ng of total RNA. Three nested multiplex PCR rounds, a slightly modified ARM-PCR, produced the libraries for TCR beta. Running roughly 10 cycles apiece, the first two PCR rounds relied on TRBV1-TRBV30 forward primers together with a C-beta reverse primer. TCRdb called the multiplex PCR reads again in MiXCR, with one record for every CDR3 protein. The sample carries some 190,000 distinct CDR3 sequences, 50% to 75% recorded once. Source material: peripheral blood. The receptors were sampled from a man aged 40-50 years with primary liver carcinoma and hepatitis B virus infection.

The chain recombines TRBV6-6 with TRBJ1-5, with D perhaps matching TRBD1 (5 bases). Germline V lookup: CDR1 MNHNY, CDR2 SVGAGI (reference sequence). This CDR3 has 15 residues. The V end was cut by 3 bases, the J end by 11 bases, with 20 bases between. DNA for the CDR3: TGTGCCAGCAGTTATATCGATCCGGGGACCTCGGCCCAGCATTTT. Protein product: CASSYIDPGTSAQHF.

Comments on this clonotype: Being one base from a much bigger clone, this may be a read error. The chain has TRBV11-2 and TRBJ2-4; TRBD1 agrees at 7 bases. Trimming cost V 1 base and J 9 bases; bases outside gene matches: 9. This CDR3 is 15 amino acids long. The V gene's germline CDR1 is SGHAT and CDR2 FQNNGV. CDR3: CASSLVLTGKGIQYF. The CDR3 DNA reads as TGTGCCAGCAGCTTAGTGCTGACAGGGAAGGGCATTCAGTACTTC.

In regard to this clonotype: A read error may account for a junction end that differs from germline. The chain joins TRBV11-2 to TRBJ2-7, with 9 bases that match TRBD1. Germline CDR1 SGHAT, CDR2 FQNNGV. CDR3 length: 17 amino acids. CDR3 region: CASSGRTNLETGGKQYF. In DNA form, the CDR3 reads TGCGCCAGCAGCGGACGAACGAATTTAGAAACAGGGGGCAAGCAGTACTTC.

On this clonotype: One end of the junction is discordant with germline, which a read error may explain. The chain has TRBV11-1 and TRBJ1-1, with D possibly being TRBD1 (5 bases). The CDR3 has 13 residues. The germline V gene has CDR1 SGHAT and CDR2 FQDESV (reference sequence). In nucleotides, the CDR3 is TGTGACAGCAGCTTAAACAGGAAGACTGAAGCTTTCTTT. It specifies CDSSLNRKTEAFF. Together with reference TRBV11-1 and TRBJ1-1, the CDR3 gives the full variable domain: EAEVAQSPRYKITEKSQAVAFWCDPISGHATLYWYRQILGQGPELLVQFQDESVVDDSQLPKDRFSAERLKGVDSTLKIQPAELGDSAMYLCDSSLNRKTEAFFGQGTRLTVV.

This clonotype was observed many times. CDR3 DNA: TGTGCCAGCAGCTTGCGGGCAGGGGGGGTTGAGCAGTTCTTC. Its translation is CASSLRAGGVEQFF. The V and J genes are TRBV11-2 and TRBJ2-1; D possibly uses TRBD1 or TRBD2 (7 bases each). The germline V gene has CDR1 SGHAT and CDR2 FQNNGV. The CDR3 covers 14 residues. Trimming stripped 3 bases from V and 9 bases from J, with 15 bases between. Full variable domain (rest looked up from reference TRBV11-2 and TRBJ2-1): EAGVAQSPRYKIIEKRQSVAFWCNPISGHATLYWYQQILGQGPKLLIQFQNNGVVDDSQLPKDRFSAERLKGVDSTLKIQPAKLEDSAVYLCASSLRAGGVEQFFGPGTRLTVL.

This clonotype was seen only a few times. A much larger clonotype is one base distant, so this may be a read error. The chain is built from TRBV11-2 and TRBJ2-7; 11 bases are a match to TRBD2. The CDR3 length is 15 residues. The germline V gene has CDR1 SGHAT and CDR2 FQNNGV. The junction had 14 bases not matched to a gene; V was cut back by 10 bases and J by 6 bases. CDR3 DNA sequence: TGTGCCAACAGACCTAGCGGGAGGAAGAGAGGCGAGCAGTACTTC. This gives the protein CANRPSGRKRGEQYF.

Concerning this clonotype itself: A read error is possible here, since a much larger clone lies one base away. V is TRBV11-2 and J is TRBJ2-1; weak D call: TRBD1 (5 bases). Germline assignment: CDR1 SGHAT and CDR2 FQNNGV. The CDR3 runs to 15 residues. CDR3 DNA sequence: TGTACCAGCAGCTTCCAGGGTCGCCCCTACAATGAGCAGTTCTTC. Encoded protein: CTSSFQGRPYNEQFF. The whole variable domain, filled in from reference TRBV11-2 and TRBJ2-1, reads EAGVAQSPRYKIIEKRQSVAFWCNPISGHATLYWYQQILGQGPKLLIQFQNNGVVDDSQLPKDRFSAERLKGVDSTLKIQPAKLEDSAVYLCTSSFQGRPYNEQFFGPGTRLTVL.